This is a list of T cell receptor beta chains from one sample in a study of T cell repertoires in cytomegalovirus infection. A single record per CDR3 protein comes from TCRdb applying MiXCR to the reads. This sample carries around 450,000 distinct CDR3 sequences, roughly a third of them seen once, and the ten largest clones take about 13%. Specimen: PBMCs. The receptors shown here come from a human donor in good health (CMV status not recorded). Some clones in this sample may be carry-over from other donors' samples. Both conserved end residues are part of each CDR3. The order of the fields is clone size, CDR3 length, V gene, J gene, D gene, CDR3 protein, CDR3 DNA. D genes are given only for firm matches. Where a row states a size, it is once, few, many or the class of an expanded clone; other rows omit it.

>many|16|TRBV5-1|TRBJ1-3|-
CASSLGGKDSGNTIYF
TGCGCCAGCAGCTTGGGGGGGAAGGACTCTGGAAACACCATATATTTT
>-|12|TRBV18|TRBJ1-2|-
CASSPAGYGYTF
TGTGCCAGCTCACCAGCCGGATATGGCTACACCTTC
>many|16|TRBV11-2|TRBJ2-6|-
CASSLFLGNGANVLTF
TGTGCCAGCAGCTTATTCTTAGGGAACGGGGCCAACGTCCTGACTTTC
>-|14|TRBV6-4|TRBJ2-2|TRBD1
CASRPDRDTGELFF
TGTGCCAGCAGACCCGACAGGGACACCGGGGAGCTGTTTTTT
>-|14|TRBV19|TRBJ1-5|-
CASSIRGINQPQHF
TGTGCCAGTAGTATAAGGGGGATCAATCAGCCCCAGCATTTT
>once|15|TRBV6-1|TRBJ1-2|-
CASKTWPGASYGYTF
TGTGCCAGTAAAACGTGGCCGGGGGCAAGCTATGGCTACACCTTC
>-|16|TRBV7-2|TRBJ1-1|TRBD1
CASCVGQGMLGTEAFF
TGTGCCAGCTGCGTAGGACAGGGTATGTTGGGCACTGAAGCTTTCTTT
>-|16|TRBV2|TRBJ1-4|-
CASSEGTSVTNEKLFF
TGTGCCAGCAGTGAAGGGACGAGTGTTACTAATGAAAAACTGTTTTTT
>-|12|TRBV6-2/TRBV6-3|TRBJ2-7|-
CASRDWTYEQYF
TGTGCCAGCAGGGACTGGACCTACGAGCAGTACTTC
>few|14|TRBV12-3/TRBV12-4|TRBJ2-3|-
CASSFEASTDTQYF
TGTGCCAGCAGTTTTGAAGCTAGCACAGATACGCAGTATTTT
>-|18|TRBV11-2|TRBJ2-5|-
CASSSQPTPGPRGETQYF
TGTGCCAGCAGCTCGCAACCAACCCCGGGTCCCCGGGGGGAGACCCAGTACTTC
>-|16|TRBV5-1|TRBJ1-6|-
CASSASGNGNNSPLHF
TGCGCCAGCAGCGCCTCAGGGAATGGAAATAATTCACCCCTCCACTTT
>few|15|TRBV12-3/TRBV12-4|TRBJ2-3|TRBD1
CASSLGDRPTDTQYF
TGTGCCAGCAGTTTAGGGGACAGGCCCACAGATACGCAGTATTTT
>many|15|TRBV7-9|TRBJ2-7|TRBD2
CASSPLGLAGHEQYF
TGTGCCAGCAGCCCCCTAGGACTAGCGGGCCACGAGCAGTACTTC
>-|15|TRBV20-1|TRBJ1-6|-
CSASGGVGENSPLHF
TGCAGTGCTAGTGGCGGGGTCGGGGAAAATTCACCCCTCCACTTT
>many|16|TRBV4-1|TRBJ1-3|TRBD1
CASSQDIRQGGNTIYF
TGCGCCAGCAGCCAAGATATTCGACAGGGTGGAAACACCATATATTTT
>many|17|TRBV7-2|TRBJ1-5|TRBD1
CASSLVRPLNRGQPQHF
TGTGCCAGCAGCTTAGTCCGCCCTTTAAACAGGGGCCAGCCCCAGCATTTT
>few|16|TRBV20-1|TRBJ2-7|TRBD2
CSARGTLAGSLYEQYF
TGCAGTGCTAGGGGTACACTAGCGGGGTCTCTCTACGAGCAGTACTTC
>few|15|TRBV6-2/TRBV6-3|TRBJ1-1|TRBD1
CASSPTGAMNTEAFF
TGTGCCAGCAGCCCAACAGGGGCGATGAACACTGAAGCTTTCTTT
>-|16|TRBV5-5|TRBJ1-1|-
CASSGFLGPTNTEAFF
TGTGCCAGCAGCGGATTCCTCGGGCCCACGAACACTGAAGCTTTCTTT
>many|15|TRBV7-2|TRBJ2-7|-
CASSPLVGGGYEQYF
TGTGCCAGCAGCCCCTTGGTGGGGGGCGGGTACGAGCAGTACTTC
>-|15|TRBV7-2|TRBJ1-6|-
CASSYRREVNSPLHF
TGTGCCAGCAGCTATCGAAGGGAGGTTAATTCACCCCTCCACTTT
>-|14|TRBV19|TRBJ1-1|TRBD1
CASIMYRGNTEAFF
TGTGCCAGTATTATGTACAGGGGGAACACTGAAGCTTTCTTT
>few|14|TRBV2|TRBJ1-5|TRBD1
CASTRTGYNQPQHF
TGTGCCAGCACACGGACAGGGTACAATCAGCCCCAGCATTTT
>few|16|TRBV15|TRBJ1-1|-
CATSRGGRGSNTEAFF
TGTGCCACCAGCAGAGGAGGAAGGGGGTCGAACACTGAAGCTTTCTTT
>-|15|TRBV6-5|TRBJ1-2|-
CSSSYVGGRNYGYTF
TGTTCCAGCAGTTACGTCGGGGGCAGGAACTATGGCTACACCTTC
>-|13|TRBV12-3/TRBV12-4|TRBJ2-3|-
CASSLRDTDTQYF
TGTGCCAGCAGTCTCCGGGACACAGATACGCAGTATTTT
>-|16|TRBV5-6|TRBJ2-6|-
CASSPRTNSGANVLNF
TGTGCCAGCAGCCCACGGACCAACTCTGGGGCCAACGTCCTGAATTTC
>-|16|TRBV6-2/TRBV6-3|TRBJ2-1|-
CASSFDRRAWGNEQFF
TGTGCCAGCAGTTTCGACCGTAGGGCTTGGGGCAATGAGCAGTTCTTC
>-|17|TRBV5-8|TRBJ1-5|-
CASSLDSAKQSNQPQHF
TGTGCCAGCAGCTTGGACTCCGCCAAACAGAGCAATCAGCCCCAGCATTTT
>-|16|TRBV5-5|TRBJ1-2|TRBD1
CASSLASGQGSYGYTF
TGTGCCAGCAGCTTGGCTTCCGGACAGGGTAGCTATGGCTACACCTTC
>-|13|TRBV4-1|TRBJ1-2|-
CASSQGLGYGYTF
TGCGCCAGCAGCCAGGGACTAGGCTATGGCTACACCTTC
>-|17|TRBV4-2|TRBJ2-1|TRBD1
CASSQRPPGQGSNEQFF
TGTGCCAGCAGCCAAAGGCCACCGGGACAGGGCTCCAATGAGCAGTTCTTC
>-|15|TRBV5-4|TRBJ1-1|TRBD1
CASSLDRGRRTEAFF
TGTGCCAGCAGCTTAGACAGGGGGCGCAGGACTGAAGCTTTCTTT
>-|15|TRBV6-1|TRBJ1-1|TRBD1
CASSPFGTGHTEAFF
TGTGCCAGCAGTCCATTTGGGACAGGGCACACTGAAGCTTTCTTT
>-|12|TRBV6-2/TRBV6-3|TRBJ1-1|-
CASSYRLSEAFF
TGTGCCAGCAGTTACCGCCTGTCTGAAGCTTTCTTT
>-|15|TRBV2|TRBJ2-7|TRBD1
CASSEEQGIIYEQYF
TGTGCCAGCAGTGAGGAACAGGGGATAATCTACGAGCAGTACTTC
>-|15|TRBV4-1|TRBJ2-7|-
CASSPTDGVFYEQYF
TGCGCCAGCAGCCCGACGGACGGGGTTTTCTACGAGCAGTACTTC
>few|17|TRBV7-6|TRBJ2-1|TRBD2
CASSLRSGGANYNEQFF
TGTGCCAGCAGCTTAAGGAGCGGGGGGGCGAATTACAATGAGCAGTTCTTC
>few|16|TRBV15|TRBJ2-3|TRBD1
CATSGEQGARTDTQYF
TGTGCCACCAGCGGGGAGCAGGGGGCTCGAACAGATACGCAGTATTTT
>-|21|TRBV12-3/TRBV12-4|TRBJ2-7|TRBD1
CASSFIPSTGGQASGTYEQYF
TGTGCCAGCAGTTTTATACCGTCAACAGGGGGTCAGGCCTCCGGGACCTACGAGCAGTACTTC
>-|14|TRBV11-2|TRBJ1-3|-
CASSSVRSGNTIYF
TGTGCCAGCAGCTCCGTACGCTCTGGAAACACCATATATTTT
>-|16|TRBV19|TRBJ2-2|-
CASSIWQDSNTGELFF
TGTGCCAGTAGTATATGGCAAGACTCGAACACCGGGGAGCTGTTTTTT
>-|14|TRBV7-2|TRBJ2-1|-
CASSLLRSYNEQFF
TGTGCCAGCAGCTTATTGCGGTCCTACAATGAGCAGTTCTTC
>-|14|TRBV5-4|TRBJ2-7|TRBD1
CASSPTDRSYEQYF
TGTGCCAGCAGCCCGACGGACAGGTCCTACGAGCAGTACTTC
>many|14|TRBV7-2|TRBJ2-2|TRBD1
CASRGQGHTGELFF
TGTGCCAGCAGAGGACAGGGGCACACCGGGGAGCTGTTTTTT
>few|12|TRBV5-5|TRBJ1-1|-
CASSLGDVEAFF
TGTGCCAGCAGCTTGGGGGATGTTGAAGCTTTCTTT
>few|14|TRBV19|TRBJ1-1|TRBD1
CASSMAGGNTEAFF
TGTGCCAGTAGTATGGCAGGGGGCAACACTGAAGCTTTCTTT
>-|15|TRBV19|TRBJ2-1|TRBD2
CASSMERGGYNEQFF
TGTGCCAGTAGTATGGAGCGGGGGGGCTATAATGAGCAGTTCTTC
>few|15|TRBV7-2|TRBJ2-3|-
CASSLIRISTDTQYF
TGTGCCAGCAGCTTAATCCGGATTAGCACAGATACGCAGTATTTT
>many|15|TRBV7-2|TRBJ1-1|-
CASSSGGLRDTEAFF
TGTGCCAGCAGCTCCGGAGGACTACGAGACACTGAAGCTTTCTTT
>many|14|TRBV7-3|TRBJ1-1|-
CASSLEGTWTEAFF
TGTGCCAGCAGCTTAGAGGGAACTTGGACTGAAGCTTTCTTT
>-|12|TRBV15|TRBJ1-1|-
CATSRRATEAFF
TGTGCCACCAGCCGGAGGGCCACTGAAGCTTTCTTT
>many|15|TRBV12-3/TRBV12-4|TRBJ2-2|-
CASTTHGVDTGELFF
TGTGCCAGCACCACCCACGGAGTGGACACCGGGGAGCTGTTTTTT
>many|14|TRBV28|TRBJ1-4|-
CAGGGTPTNEKLFF
TGTGCGGGGGGCGGGACTCCAACTAATGAAAAACTGTTTTTT
>few|16|TRBV10-2|TRBJ1-1|TRBD1
CASSEPPGTGNTEAFF
TGCGCCAGCAGTGAGCCTCCAGGGACAGGGAACACTGAAGCTTTCTTT
>once|11|TRBV12-3/TRBV12-4|TRBJ2-7|-
CASRRDTEQYF
TGTGCCAGCAGAAGGGACACCGAGCAGTACTTC